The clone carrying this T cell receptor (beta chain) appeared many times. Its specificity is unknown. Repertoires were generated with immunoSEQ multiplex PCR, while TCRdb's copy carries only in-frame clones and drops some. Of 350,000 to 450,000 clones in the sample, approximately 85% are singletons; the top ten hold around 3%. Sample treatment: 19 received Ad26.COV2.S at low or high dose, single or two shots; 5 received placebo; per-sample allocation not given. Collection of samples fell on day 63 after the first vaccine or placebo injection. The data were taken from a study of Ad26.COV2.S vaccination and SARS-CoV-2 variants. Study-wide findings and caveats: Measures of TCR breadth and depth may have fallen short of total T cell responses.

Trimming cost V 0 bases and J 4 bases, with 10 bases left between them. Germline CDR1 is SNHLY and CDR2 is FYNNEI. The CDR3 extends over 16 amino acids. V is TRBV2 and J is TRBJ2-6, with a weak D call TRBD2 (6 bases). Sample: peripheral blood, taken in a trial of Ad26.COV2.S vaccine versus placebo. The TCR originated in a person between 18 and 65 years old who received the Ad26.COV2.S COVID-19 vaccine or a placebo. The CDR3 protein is CASSEAAGLGANVLTF. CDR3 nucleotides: TGTGCCAGCAGTGAAGCTGCGGGGTTAGGGGCCAACGTCCTGACTTTC.